The present TCR beta chain was sequenced within a study of T cell repertoires in ileal Crohn's disease. Study at large: All patients had surgery for stricturing (61%) or penetrating (around 40%) disease.

This CDR3 has 15 amino acids. The germline CDR1 and CDR2 sequences are MGHDK and SYGVNS. Trimming cost V 6 bases and J 6 bases; bases outside gene matches: 11. A remark on this clone: Its antigen is not identified.

TCRdb's table, derived via immunoSEQ multiplex PCR, lists solely in-frame clones and lacks some. The sample has about 14,000 clones, roughly 80% seen once. General study results and limits: High-frequency clones were more common in sorted CD8 than CD4 cells.

V usage is TRBV25-1 and J usage is TRBJ2-5, with TRBD2 matching 9 bases. The source is an adult with Crohn's disease. The source material was ileal tissue. For the CDR3, the DNA is TGTGCCAGCAGCGCCGGGACTAGCAGTATCCAGACCCAGTACTTC. Translation gives CASSAGTSSIQTQYF.